Listed below are T cell receptor beta chains from one sample, sequenced in a study of blood T cell repertoires in COVID-19. The repertoire was sequenced with immunoSEQ multiplex PCR; TCRdb's copy has only in-frame clones and lacks some. The sample contains about 220,000 clones, about four fifths of which appear only once. Sequencing used PBMCs or T cells enriched from blood (not recorded which). Receptor source: a woman between 50 and 59 years old who had been exposed to COVID-19. Each CDR3 is given with its conserved first and last residue. A D gene is named only where the DNA matches it firmly. Size values are once, few and many counts, or a class for expanded clones, and some rows have none.

J | V | D | size | CDR3 | DNA
TRBJ2-7 | TRBV12-3/TRBV12-4 | . | . | CASSFRGGDEQYF | TGTGCCAGCAGTTTTCGAGGCGGGGACGAGCAGTACTTC
TRBJ1-1 | TRBV19 | . | . | CASKATWESTEAFF | TGTGCCAGTAAGGCGACCTGGGAGAGCACTGAAGCTTTCTTT
TRBJ2-7 | TRBV30 | . | . | CAWSVAGRGNSYEQYF | TGTGCCTGGAGTGTAGCCGGAAGGGGAAACTCCTACGAGCAGTACTTC
TRBJ2-1 | TRBV7-2 | TRBD2 | . | CASSLDGGRGDNEQFF | TGTGCCAGCAGCTTAGACGGCGGGCGGGGGGACAATGAGCAGTTCTTC
TRBJ1-3 | TRBV5-1 | . | . | CASSRSGSGNTIYF | TGCGCCAGCAGCCGCTCGGGCTCTGGAAACACCATATATTTT
TRBJ2-1 | TRBV5-6 | TRBD2 | . | CASSPLAGPFYEQFF | TGTGCCAGCAGCCCCTTAGCGGGACCGTTCTATGAGCAGTTCTTC
TRBJ2-3 | TRBV27 | TRBD1 | once | CASSPGTGYGDTQYF | TGTGCCAGCAGTCCCGGGACAGGCTATGGAGATACGCAGTATTTT
TRBJ2-1 | TRBV9 | TRBD2 | . | CASSLAGSGGNNEQFF | TGTGCCAGCAGCCTCGCCGGGAGCGGGGGCAACAATGAGCAGTTCTTC
TRBJ1-1 | TRBV28 | . | . | CASSLSSAKEAFF | TGTGCCAGCAGTTTATCCTCCGCGAAAGAAGCTTTCTTT
TRBJ2-5 | TRBV10-1 | . | . | CASSESTIKYF | TGCGCCAGCAGTGAGTCGACTATCAAGTACTTC
TRBJ1-5 | TRBV2 | . | . | CASSATGNSNQPQHF | TGTGCCAGCAGCGCGACAGGTAATAGCAATCAGCCCCAGCATTTT
TRBJ1-2 | TRBV2 | . | . | CASSVRQGGGYTF | TGTGCCAGCAGTGTGCGCCAGGGAGGTGGCTACACCTTC
TRBJ2-7 | TRBV19 | TRBD1 | . | CASSPGTGGFYEQYF | TGTGCCAGTAGTCCTGGGACAGGGGGCTTCTACGAGCAGTACTTC
TRBJ2-3 | TRBV5-1 | . | . | CASSRELTDTQYF | TGCGCCAGCAGCAGGGAGTTGACAGATACGCAGTATTTT
TRBJ2-2 | TRBV5-6 | TRBD2 | . | CASSYGLAGNTGELFF | TGTGCCAGCAGCTATGGACTAGCGGGGAACACCGGGGAGCTGTTTTTT
TRBJ2-1 | TRBV7-9 | . | . | CASSSEFASGEQFF | TGTGCCAGCAGCTCCGAGTTTGCCTCGGGTGAGCAGTTCTTC
TRBJ1-1 | TRBV10-1 | . | . | CASSSRGTEAFF | TGCGCCAGCAGCTCTAGGGGCACTGAAGCTTTCTTT
TRBJ2-3 | TRBV2 | . | . | CASSPSELRDTQYF | TGTGCCAGCAGTCCGTCAGAACTGCGGGATACGCAGTATTTT
TRBJ1-2 | TRBV5-6 | . | . | CASSLMTPGVGGYTF | TGTGCCAGCAGCTTAATGACCCCGGGGGTTGGTGGCTACACCTTC
TRBJ1-1 | TRBV11-2 | TRBD1 | few | CASSLFGTGSRAEAFF | TGTGCCAGCAGCTTATTCGGGACAGGGAGTAGGGCTGAAGCTTTCTTT
TRBJ2-3 | TRBV2 | TRBD2 | once | CACKSGTSGGSTDTQYF | TGTGCCTGTAAGTCCGGGACTAGCGGGGGAAGCACAGATACGCAGTATTTT
TRBJ1-5 | TRBV7-9 | . | once | CATTLDGASSNQPQHF | TGTGCCACCACCCTCGACGGAGCCTCAAGCAATCAGCCCCAGCATTTT
TRBJ1-2 | TRBV5-1 | TRBD1 | . | CASSLLGTARVEGARGYTF | TGCGCCAGCAGCTTGTTAGGGACAGCCCGAGTAGAGGGCGCCCGAGGCTACACCTTC
TRBJ1-2 | TRBV6-5 | . | . | CASSLDLYGYTF | TGTGCCAGCAGTTTAGATCTCTATGGCTACACCTTC
TRBJ1-3 | TRBV12-3/TRBV12-4 | . | medium-sized | CASMTGTGNTIYF | TGTGCCAGCATGACCGGGACTGGAAACACCATATATTTT
TRBJ1-1 | TRBV19 | . | . | CASSIVRGNTEAFF | TGTGCCAGTAGTATAGTGCGGGGGAACACTGAAGCTTTCTTT
TRBJ2-5 | TRBV7-2 | . | . | CASTQTRGSETQYF | TGTGCCAGCACCCAGACCCGGGGATCGGAGACCCAGTACTTC
TRBJ2-3 | TRBV7-8 | TRBD2 | . | CASSPRLAGTDTQYF | TGTGCCAGCAGCCCTCGACTAGCGGGGACAGATACGCAGTATTTT
TRBJ2-3 | TRBV5-4 | TRBD2 | . | CASSSLGTSVTDTQYF | TGTGCCAGCAGCAGTTTAGGGACTAGTGTCACAGATACGCAGTATTTT
TRBJ1-5 | TRBV19 | TRBD1 | . | CASRRRTGANQPQHF | TGTGCCAGTAGGAGAAGGACAGGGGCTAATCAGCCCCAGCATTTT
TRBJ2-1 | TRBV15 | TRBD2 | few | CATSRDKLAGYNEQFF | TGTGCCACCAGCAGAGACAAACTAGCGGGTTACAATGAGCAGTTCTTC
TRBJ1-1 | TRBV3-1/TRBV3-2 | TRBD1 | . | CASGGTANTEAFF | TGTGCCAGCGGGGGGACAGCGAACACTGAAGCTTTCTTT
TRBJ2-1 | TRBV19 | TRBD2 | . | CASSVTSGGGNEQFF | TGTGCCAGTAGTGTGACTAGCGGGGGTGGGAATGAGCAGTTCTTC
TRBJ1-1 | TRBV11-3 | . | . | CASSFSGATEAFF | TGTGCCAGCAGCTTCTCAGGGGCCACTGAAGCTTTCTTT
TRBJ2-7 | TRBV19 | . | . | CASKSTGISYEQYF | TGTGCCAGTAAATCTACGGGAATTAGCTACGAGCAGTACTTC
TRBJ1-5 | TRBV7-9 | . | . | CASSLGGGQPQHF | TGTGCCAGCAGCTTAGGGGGCGGACAGCCCCAGCATTTT
TRBJ2-2 | TRBV2 | . | . | CASKGSGNTGELFF | TGTGCCAGCAAAGGCAGCGGGAACACCGGGGAGCTGTTTTTT
TRBJ2-7 | TRBV28 | TRBD1 | . | CASSADWTGDKYF | TGTGCCAGCAGTGCAGACTGGACAGGGGATAAGTACTTC
TRBJ1-2 | TRBV20-1 | . | . | CSARVYGGYTF | TGCAGTGCTAGAGTTTATGGCGGCTACACCTTC
TRBJ2-1 | TRBV15 | TRBD2 | . | CATGERGGYNEQFF | TGTGCCACCGGGGAGCGGGGGGGCTACAATGAGCAGTTCTTC
TRBJ2-2 | TRBV5-1 | TRBD1 | . | CASRDRGRFEVNTGELFF | TGCGCCAGCCGGGACAGGGGGCGATTTGAGGTGAACACCGGGGAGCTGTTTTTT
TRBJ1-2 | TRBV13 | . | . | CASSPRGGLISYTF | TGTGCCAGCAGCCCTAGGGGGGGGTTAATTAGCTACACCTTC
TRBJ2-1 | TRBV5-1 | TRBD2 | . | CASSSGGTSGGNEQFF | TGCGCCAGCAGCTCGGGAGGGACTAGCGGGGGGAATGAGCAGTTCTTC
TRBJ2-7 | TRBV6-5 | TRBD1 | . | CASSWDRHYEQYF | TGTGCCAGCAGCTGGGACAGGCACTACGAGCAGTACTTC
TRBJ1-1 | TRBV28 | . | few | CASNPTREPEAFF | TGTGCCAGCAACCCGACCCGGGAGCCTGAAGCTTTCTTT
TRBJ1-2 | TRBV6-5 | . | . | CASSSPDGIYGYTF | TGTGCCAGCAGTTCCCCCGACGGGATCTATGGCTACACCTTC
TRBJ2-1 | TRBV11-2 | . | . | CASSATWGDNEQFF | TGTGCCAGCAGCGCAACCTGGGGGGACAATGAGCAGTTCTTC
TRBJ2-3 | TRBV7-2 | . | . | CASSLTRGTDTQYF | TGTGCCAGCAGCCTCACCCGAGGCACAGATACGCAGTATTTT
TRBJ1-5 | TRBV13 | . | . | CASSLSPNQPQHF | TGTGCCAGCAGCTTATCCCCGAATCAGCCCCAGCATTTT